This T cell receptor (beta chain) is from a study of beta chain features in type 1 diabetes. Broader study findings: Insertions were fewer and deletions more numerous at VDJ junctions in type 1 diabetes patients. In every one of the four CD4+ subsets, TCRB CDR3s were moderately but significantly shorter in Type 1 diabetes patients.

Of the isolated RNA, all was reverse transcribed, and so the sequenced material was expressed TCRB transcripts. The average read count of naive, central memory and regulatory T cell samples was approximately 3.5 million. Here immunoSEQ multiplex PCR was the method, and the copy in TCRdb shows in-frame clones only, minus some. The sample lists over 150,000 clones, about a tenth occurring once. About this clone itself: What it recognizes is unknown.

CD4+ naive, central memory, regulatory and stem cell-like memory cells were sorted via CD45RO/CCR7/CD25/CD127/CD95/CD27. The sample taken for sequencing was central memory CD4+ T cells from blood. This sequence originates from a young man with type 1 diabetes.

CDR3 loop: CASRPGGADLTDTQYF. CDR3 bases: TGTGCCAGCAGGCCGGGGGGAGCGGATCTCACAGATACGCAGTATTTT. This chain joins TRBV5-4 and TRBJ2-3, with TRBD2 identical over 7 bases. The germline gives CDR1 SGHNT, CDR2 YYREEE (reference sequence). V dropped 5 bases and J dropped 2; count of bases not matched to a gene: 11. The CDR3 is 16 amino acids.